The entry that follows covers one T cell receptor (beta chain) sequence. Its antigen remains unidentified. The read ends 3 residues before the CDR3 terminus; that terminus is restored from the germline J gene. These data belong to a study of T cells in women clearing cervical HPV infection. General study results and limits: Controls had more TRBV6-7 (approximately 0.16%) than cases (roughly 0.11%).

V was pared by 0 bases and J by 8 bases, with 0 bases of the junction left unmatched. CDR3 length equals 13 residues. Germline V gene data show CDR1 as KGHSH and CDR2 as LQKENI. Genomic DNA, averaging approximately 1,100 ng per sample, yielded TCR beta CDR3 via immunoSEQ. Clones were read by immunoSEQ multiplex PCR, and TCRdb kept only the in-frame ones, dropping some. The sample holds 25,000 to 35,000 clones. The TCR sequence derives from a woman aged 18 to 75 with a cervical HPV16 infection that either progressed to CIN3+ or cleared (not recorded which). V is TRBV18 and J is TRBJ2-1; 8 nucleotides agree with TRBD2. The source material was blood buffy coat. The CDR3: CASSPPGGDEQFF. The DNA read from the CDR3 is TGTGCCAGCTCACCACCCGGGGGGGATGAG.